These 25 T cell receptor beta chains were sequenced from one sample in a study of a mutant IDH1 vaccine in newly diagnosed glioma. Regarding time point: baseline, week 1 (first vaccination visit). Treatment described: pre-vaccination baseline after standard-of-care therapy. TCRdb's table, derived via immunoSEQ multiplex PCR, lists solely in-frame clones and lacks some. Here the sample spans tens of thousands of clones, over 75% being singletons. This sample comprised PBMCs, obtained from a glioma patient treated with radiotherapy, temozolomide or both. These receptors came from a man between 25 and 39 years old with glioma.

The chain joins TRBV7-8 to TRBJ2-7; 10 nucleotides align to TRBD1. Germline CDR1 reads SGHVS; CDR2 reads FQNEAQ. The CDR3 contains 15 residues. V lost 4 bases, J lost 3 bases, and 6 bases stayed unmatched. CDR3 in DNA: TGTGCCAGCAGCTCTTGGGACAGGGGTTTCTACGAGCAGTACTTC. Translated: CASSSWDRGFYEQYF.

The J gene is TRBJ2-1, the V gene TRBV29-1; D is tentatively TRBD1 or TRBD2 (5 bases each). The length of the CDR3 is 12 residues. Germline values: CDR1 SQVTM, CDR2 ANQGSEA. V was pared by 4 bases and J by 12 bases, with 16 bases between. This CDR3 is CSVGEGSVVQFF. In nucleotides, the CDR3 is TGCAGCGTTGGAGAGGGGTCGGTAGTGCAGTTCTTC.

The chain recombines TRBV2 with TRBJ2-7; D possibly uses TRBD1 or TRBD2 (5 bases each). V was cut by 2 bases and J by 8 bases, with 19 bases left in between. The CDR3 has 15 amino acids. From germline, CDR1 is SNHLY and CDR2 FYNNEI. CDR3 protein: CASSETETVGEKQYF. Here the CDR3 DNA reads TGTGCCAGCAGTGAAACCGAGACAGTTGGGGAGAAGCAGTACTTC.

CDR3: CASSSDRGGTEAFF. CDR3 DNA: TGCGCCAGCAGCTCGGACAGGGGCGGCACTGAAGCTTTCTTT. V and J are TRBV5-1 and TRBJ1-1, with TRBD1 matching 9 bases. Germline V gene data show CDR1 as SGHRS and CDR2 as YFSETQ. The CDR3 loop spans 14 amino acids. The V gene end was trimmed by 3 bases and the J gene end by 4 bases; junction bases not matched to a gene: 4. The complete variable domain, with remaining parts taken from reference TRBV5-1 and TRBJ1-1, reads KAGVTQTPRYLIKTRGQQVTLSCSPISGHRSVSWYQQTPGQGLQFLFEYFSETQRNKGNFPGRFSGRQFSNSRSEMNVSTLELGDSALYLCASSSDRGGTEAFFGQGTRLTVV.

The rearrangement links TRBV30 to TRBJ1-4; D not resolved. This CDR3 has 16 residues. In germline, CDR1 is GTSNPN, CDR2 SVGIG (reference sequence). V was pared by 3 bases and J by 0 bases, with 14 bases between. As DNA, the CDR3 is TGTGCCTGGAGCGACCCCATTAGAACAACTAATGAAAAACTGTTTTTT. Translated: CAWSDPIRTTNEKLFF.

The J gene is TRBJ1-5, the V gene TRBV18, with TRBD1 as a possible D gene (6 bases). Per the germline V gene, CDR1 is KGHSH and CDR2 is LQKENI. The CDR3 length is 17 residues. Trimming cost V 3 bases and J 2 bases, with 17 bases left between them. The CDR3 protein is CASSPFGARQGNQPQHF. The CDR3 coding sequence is TGTGCCAGCTCACCTTTTGGGGCCCGACAGGGCAATCAGCCCCAGCATTTT.

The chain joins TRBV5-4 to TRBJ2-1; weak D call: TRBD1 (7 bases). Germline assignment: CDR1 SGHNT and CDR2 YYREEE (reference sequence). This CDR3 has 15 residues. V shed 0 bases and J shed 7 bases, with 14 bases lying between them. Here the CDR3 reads CASSLEQGRPNEQFF. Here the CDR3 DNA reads TGTGCCAGCAGCTTGGAACAGGGGAGGCCTAATGAGCAGTTCTTC.

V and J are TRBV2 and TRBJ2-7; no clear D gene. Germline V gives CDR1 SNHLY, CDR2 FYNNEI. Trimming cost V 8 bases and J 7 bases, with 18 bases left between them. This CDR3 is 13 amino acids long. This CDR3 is CASETPNSREQYF. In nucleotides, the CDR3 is TGTGCCAGCGAGACCCCCAATTCCAGAGAGCAGTACTTC.

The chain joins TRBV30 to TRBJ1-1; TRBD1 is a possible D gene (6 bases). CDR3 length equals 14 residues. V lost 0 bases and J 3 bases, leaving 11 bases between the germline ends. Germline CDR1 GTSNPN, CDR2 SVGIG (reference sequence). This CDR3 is CAWSVRGRDTEAFF. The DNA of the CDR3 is TGTGCCTGGAGTGTCAGGGGACGGGACACTGAAGCTTTCTTT.

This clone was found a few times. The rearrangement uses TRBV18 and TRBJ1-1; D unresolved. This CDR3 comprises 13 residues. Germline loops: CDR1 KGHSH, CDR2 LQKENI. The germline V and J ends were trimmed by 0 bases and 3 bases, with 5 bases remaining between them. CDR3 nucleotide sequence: TGTGCCAGCTCACCACCCGGAGACACTGAAGCTTTCTTT. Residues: CASSPPGDTEAFF.

CDR3: CASRSRRAGDYEQYF. DNA of the CDR3: TGTGCCAGCAGATCCCGAAGGGCGGGAGACTACGAGCAGTACTTC. The rearrangement links TRBV21-1 to TRBJ2-7; the DNA was not used to check the table's D call, TRBD2. TRBV21-1 is a listed pseudogene. The CDR3 is 15 amino acids.

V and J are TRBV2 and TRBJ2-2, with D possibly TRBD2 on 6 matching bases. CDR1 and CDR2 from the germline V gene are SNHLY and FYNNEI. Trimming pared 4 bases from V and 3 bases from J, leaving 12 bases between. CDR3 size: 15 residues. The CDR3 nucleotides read TGTGCCAGCAGTGCCAGCGGGCGGGACACCGGGGAGCTGTTTTTT. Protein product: CASSASGRDTGELFF.

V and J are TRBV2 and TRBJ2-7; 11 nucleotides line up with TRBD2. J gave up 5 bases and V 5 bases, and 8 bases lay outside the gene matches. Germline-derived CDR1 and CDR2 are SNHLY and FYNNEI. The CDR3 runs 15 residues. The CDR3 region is CASSNRLAGLDEQYF. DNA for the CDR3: TGTGCCAGCAGTAATAGACTAGCGGGACTCGACGAGCAGTACTTC. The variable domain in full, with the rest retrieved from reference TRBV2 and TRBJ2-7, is EPEVTQTPSHQVTQMGQEVILRCVPISNHLYFYWYRQILGQKVEFLVSFYNNEISEKSEIFDDQFSVERPDGSNFTLKIRSTKLEDSAMYFCASSNRLAGLDEQYFGPGTRLTVT.

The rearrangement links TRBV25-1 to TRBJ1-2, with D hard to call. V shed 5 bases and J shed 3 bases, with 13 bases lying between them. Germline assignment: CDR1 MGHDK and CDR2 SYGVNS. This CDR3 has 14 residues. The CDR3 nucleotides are TGTGCCAGCAGTAGTTGGACGGAGGACTATGGCTACACCTTC. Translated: CASSSWTEDYGYTF.

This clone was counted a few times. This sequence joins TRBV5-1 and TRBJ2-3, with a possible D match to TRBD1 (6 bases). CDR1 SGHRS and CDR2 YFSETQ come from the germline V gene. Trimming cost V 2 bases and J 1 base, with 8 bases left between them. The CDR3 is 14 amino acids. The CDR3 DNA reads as TGCGCCAGCAGCTTCCGACAGGGCACAGATACGCAGTATTTT. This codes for CASSFRQGTDTQYF.

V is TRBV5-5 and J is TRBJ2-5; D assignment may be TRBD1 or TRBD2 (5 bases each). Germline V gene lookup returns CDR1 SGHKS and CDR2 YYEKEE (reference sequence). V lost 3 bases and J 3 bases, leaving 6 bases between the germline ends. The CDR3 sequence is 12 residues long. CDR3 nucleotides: TGTGCCAGCAGCTGGGGGAAAGAGACCCAGTACTTC. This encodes CASSWGKETQYF.

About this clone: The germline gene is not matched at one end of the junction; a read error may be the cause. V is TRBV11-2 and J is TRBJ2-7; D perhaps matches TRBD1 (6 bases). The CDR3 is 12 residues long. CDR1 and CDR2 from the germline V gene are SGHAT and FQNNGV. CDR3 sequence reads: CASSPSKGGMDF. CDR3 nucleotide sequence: TGTGCCAGCAGCCCTTCCAAAGGGGGTATGGACTTC.

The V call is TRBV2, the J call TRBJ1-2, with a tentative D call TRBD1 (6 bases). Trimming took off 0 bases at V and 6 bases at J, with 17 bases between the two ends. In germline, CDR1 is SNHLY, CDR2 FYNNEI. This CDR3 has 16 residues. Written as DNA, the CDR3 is TGTGCCAGCAGTGAAGCGGATCAGGGGATGACGAATGGCTACACCTTC. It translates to CASSEADQGMTNGYTF.

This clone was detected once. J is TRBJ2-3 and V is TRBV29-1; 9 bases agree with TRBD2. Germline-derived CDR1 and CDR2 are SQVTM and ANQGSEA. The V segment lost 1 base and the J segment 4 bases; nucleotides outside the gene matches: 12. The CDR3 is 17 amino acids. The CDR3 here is CSVEGSLAGPLADTQYF. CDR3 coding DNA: TGCAGCGTTGAAGGTTCGCTAGCGGGGCCGTTGGCAGATACGCAGTATTTT.

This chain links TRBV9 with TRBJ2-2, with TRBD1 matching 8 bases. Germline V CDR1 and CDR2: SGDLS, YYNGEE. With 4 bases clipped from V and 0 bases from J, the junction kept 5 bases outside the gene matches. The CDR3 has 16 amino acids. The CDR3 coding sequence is TGTGCCAGCAGCAGATCGGGACAGGCGAACACCGGGGAGCTGTTTTTT. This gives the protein CASSRSGQANTGELFF.

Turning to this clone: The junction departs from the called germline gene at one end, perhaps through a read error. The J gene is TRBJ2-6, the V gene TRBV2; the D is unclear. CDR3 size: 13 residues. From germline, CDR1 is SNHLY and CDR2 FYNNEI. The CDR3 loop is CASSYSEANVLTF. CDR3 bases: TGTGCCAGCAGTTATTCTGAGGCCAACGTCCTGACTTTC. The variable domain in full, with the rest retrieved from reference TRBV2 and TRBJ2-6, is EPEVTQTPSHQVTQMGQEVILRCVPISNHLYFYWYRQILGQKVEFLVSFYNNEISEKSEIFDDQFSVERPDGSNFTLKIRSTKLEDSAMYFCASSYSEANVLTFGAGSRLTVL.

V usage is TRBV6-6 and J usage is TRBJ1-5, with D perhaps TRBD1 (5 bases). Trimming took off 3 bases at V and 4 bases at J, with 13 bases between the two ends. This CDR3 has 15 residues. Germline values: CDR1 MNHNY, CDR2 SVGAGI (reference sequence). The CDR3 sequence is CASSYGDGTNQPQHF. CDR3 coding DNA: TGTGCCAGCAGTTATGGGGACGGCACGAATCAGCCCCAGCATTTT.

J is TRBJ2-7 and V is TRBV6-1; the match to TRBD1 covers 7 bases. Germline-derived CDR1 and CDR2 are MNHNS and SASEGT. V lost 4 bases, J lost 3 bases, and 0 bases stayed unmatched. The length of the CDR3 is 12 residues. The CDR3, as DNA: TGTGCCAGCAGTGGACAGGGCTACGAGCAGTACTTC. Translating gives CASSGQGYEQYF.

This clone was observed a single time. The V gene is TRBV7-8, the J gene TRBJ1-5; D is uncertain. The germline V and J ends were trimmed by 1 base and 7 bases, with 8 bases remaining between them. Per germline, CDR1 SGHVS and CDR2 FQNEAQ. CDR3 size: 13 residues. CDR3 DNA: TGTGCCAGCAGCTTAGGACGGGTACAGCCCCAGCATTTT. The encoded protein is CASSLGRVQPQHF.

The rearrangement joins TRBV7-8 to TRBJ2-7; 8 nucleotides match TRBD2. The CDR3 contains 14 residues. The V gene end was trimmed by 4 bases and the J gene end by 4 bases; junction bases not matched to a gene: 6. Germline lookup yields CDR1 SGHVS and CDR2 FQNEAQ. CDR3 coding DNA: TGTGCCAGCAGCTCGAAGACTAGCGTGTACGAGCAGTACTTC. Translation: CASSSKTSVYEQYF.